Listed below are T cell receptor beta chains from one sample, sequenced in a study of cytomegalovirus exposure and HLA in healthy donors. Data came from immunoSEQ multiplex PCR; TCRdb stores just in-frame clones and leaves some out. Of fewer than 120,000 clones detected, approximately 80% appear once; the ten largest clones hold under 3%. Sequenced: PBMCs. These receptors came from a woman aged 60 to 75 in good health and CMV-seropositive. Both conserved end residues are part of each CDR3. The D gene is left open where the match is weak. Expanded clones are given a class, and other clones once, few, many or no size at all.

TRBV7-9	NA	TRBJ1-1	once	CSSSLEMATEAFF	TGTTCCAGCAGCTTAGAGATGGCCACTGAAGCTTTCTTT
TRBV2	NA	TRBJ2-3	NA	CASSLSTTGDTQYF	TGTGCCAGCAGTCTCTCGACAACTGGAGATACGCAGTATTTT
TRBV29-1	TRBD1	TRBJ1-1	NA	CSVGDRANEAFF	TGCAGCGTGGGGGACAGAGCTAATGAAGCTTTCTTT
TRBV7-6	NA	TRBJ1-1	once	CASSYGGLATEAFF	TGTGCCAGCAGTTACGGGGGGCTCGCAACTGAAGCTTTCTTT
TRBV2	NA	TRBJ2-1	once	CASIWEAGPPNEQFF	TGTGCCAGCATTTGGGAGGCGGGCCCCCCCAATGAGCAGTTCTTC
TRBV7-6	TRBD1	TRBJ2-1	NA	CASSLVRDRGSEQFF	TGTGCCAGCAGCTTAGTCCGGGACAGGGGGTCGGAACAGTTCTTC
TRBV10-2	TRBD2	TRBJ2-5	NA	CASSVNSGRAETQYF	TGCGCCAGCAGTGTAAACAGCGGGAGGGCAGAGACCCAGTACTTC
TRBV7-9	TRBD1	TRBJ1-1	few	CASSLGQTGGTEAFF	TGTGCCAGCAGCTTAGGACAGACAGGGGGCACTGAAGCTTTCTTT
TRBV6-5	TRBD1	TRBJ1-1	NA	CASSYSTGRTEAFF	TGTGCCAGCAGTTACTCGACAGGGCGCACTGAAGCTTTCTTT
TRBV9	TRBD2	TRBJ2-1	NA	CASSPASGSSYNEQFF	TGTGCCAGCAGCCCGGCTAGCGGGAGCTCCTACAATGAGCAGTTCTTC
TRBV28	NA	TRBJ1-2	once	CASTLGQPYGYTF	TGTGCCAGCACCCTTGGACAACCCTATGGCTACACCTTC
TRBV6-5	TRBD2	TRBJ2-1	NA	CASSYEASGNEQFF	TGTGCCAGCAGTTACGAGGCTAGCGGGAATGAGCAGTTCTTC
TRBV6-5	TRBD1	TRBJ1-2	NA	CASSYWTGTSFYGYTF	TGTGCCAGCAGTTATTGGACAGGGACTTCATTCTATGGCTACACCTTC
TRBV11-2	NA	TRBJ2-3	NA	CASTMRGTWGTDTQYF	TGTGCCAGCACCATGAGAGGCACTTGGGGCACAGATACGCAGTATTTT
TRBV27	NA	TRBJ1-1	few	CASSLSRDTEAFF	TGTGCCAGCAGTCTCTCGAGAGACACTGAAGCTTTCTTT
TRBV19	NA	TRBJ1-1	few	CAAGRTEAFF	TGTGCCGCAGGGAGGACTGAAGCTTTCTTT
TRBV18	NA	TRBJ2-7	NA	CASSPMASVSSYEQYF	TGCGCCAGCTCACCAATGGCTAGCGTGAGCTCCTACGAGCAGTACTTC
TRBV19	TRBD2	TRBJ2-7	NA	CASGSGLGEQYF	TGTGCCAGTGGTTCGGGACTAGGCGAGCAGTACTTC
TRBV18	NA	TRBJ1-2	once	CASSPMGLYGYTF	TGTGCCAGCTCACCGATGGGGCTCTATGGCTACACCTTC
TRBV18	NA	TRBJ2-1	NA	CASSPLLGGLPQFF	TGTGCCAGCTCACCACTCCTAGGAGGACTTCCGCAGTTCTTC
TRBV19	TRBD1	TRBJ2-1	NA	CATRNTGDNEQFF	TGTGCCACCCGAAATACAGGGGACAATGAGCAGTTCTTC
TRBV13	NA	TRBJ1-4	few	CASSVYRRNNEKLFF	TGTGCCAGCAGCGTTTACAGACGTAATAATGAAAAACTGTTTTTT
TRBV13	NA	TRBJ2-5	NA	CASSLDGVGGVAETQYF	TGTGCCAGCAGCTTAGATGGTGTCGGCGGGGTTGCAGAGACCCAGTACTTC
TRBV11-2	NA	TRBJ1-3	once	CASSFGSSGNTIYF	TGTGCCAGCAGCTTTGGCAGTTCTGGAAACACCATATATTTT
TRBV7-3	NA	TRBJ2-1	NA	CASSLTTGLVNEQFF	TGTGCCAGCAGCCTCACGACAGGTCTAGTGAATGAGCAGTTCTTC
TRBV4-2	NA	TRBJ2-7	NA	CASSSIPSLRYEQYF	TGTGCCAGCAGCTCAATCCCTAGTCTTCGCTACGAGCAGTACTTC
TRBV6-5	NA	TRBJ2-7	NA	CASSYSSGNSYEQYF	TGTGCCAGCAGTTACTCGTCGGGAAACTCTTACGAGCAGTACTTC
TRBV2	NA	TRBJ2-7	NA	CASSTEGESAYEQYF	TGTGCCAGCAGCACCGAGGGGGAGTCCGCCTACGAGCAGTACTTC
TRBV7-2	NA	TRBJ2-3	NA	CASSFEADTQYF	TGTGCCAGCAGCTTCGAAGCGGATACGCAGTATTTT
TRBV6-6	NA	TRBJ1-5	NA	CASESSPVNSNQPQHF	TGTGCCAGCGAAAGTAGTCCTGTCAATAGCAATCAGCCCCAGCATTTT
TRBV19	NA	TRBJ1-4	NA	CASRKTGNHNEKLFF	TGTGCCAGTAGGAAAACAGGGAACCATAATGAAAAACTGTTTTTT
TRBV19	TRBD2	TRBJ2-7	NA	CASSMEREQLYEQYF	TGTGCCAGTAGTATGGAGCGGGAGCAACTCTACGAGCAGTACTTC
TRBV7-3	NA	TRBJ1-2	NA	CASSPDRRNGYTF	TGTGCCAGCAGCCCGGACAGAAGAAATGGCTACACCTTC
TRBV6-5	NA	TRBJ1-4	few	CASSKQTGVNEKLFF	TGTGCCAGCAGTAAGCAGACAGGAGTTAATGAAAAACTGTTTTTT
TRBV7-2	NA	TRBJ2-7	NA	CASSRTAYEQYF	TGTGCCAGCAGCCGGACAGCTTACGAGCAGTACTTC
TRBV30	NA	TRBJ2-2	NA	CAWSISRSTGELFF	TGTGCCTGGAGTATCTCGAGGAGCACCGGGGAGCTGTTTTTT
TRBV19	TRBD2	TRBJ2-4	NA	CASSTPPGWRESPAKNIQYF	TGTGCCAGTAGTACCCCCCCAGGTTGGCGGGAGTCCCCAGCCAAAAACATTCAGTACTTC
TRBV29-1	NA	TRBJ1-1	NA	CSVRILVEVNTEAFF	TGCAGCGTTCGTATCTTGGTGGAGGTGAACACTGAAGCTTTCTTT
TRBV7-6	NA	TRBJ2-2	NA	CASSLVGRANTGELFF	TGTGCCAGCAGCCTAGTGGGCAGGGCGAACACCGGGGAGCTGTTTTTT
TRBV18	TRBD2	TRBJ2-3	once	CASSPPKGGLATDTQYF	TGTGCCAGCTCACCTCCTAAGGGGGGACTAGCGACAGATACGCAGTATTTT
TRBV27	NA	TRBJ2-2	NA	CASSLIGWEVGTGELFF	TGTGCCAGCAGTTTAATTGGATGGGAGGTGGGCACCGGGGAGCTGTTTTTT
TRBV28	NA	TRBJ2-1	NA	CASCLAVNEQFF	TGTGCCAGCTGTCTAGCAGTGAATGAGCAGTTCTTC
TRBV28	NA	TRBJ2-7	NA	CASGTEVQTSYF	TGTGCCAGCGGTACAGAGGTGCAGACTAGTTACTTC
TRBV6-1	NA	TRBJ2-5	NA	CASMRGSAQQETQYF	TGTGCCAGCATGCGAGGATCCGCACAACAAGAGACCCAGTACTTC
TRBV6-1	TRBD2	TRBJ2-1	NA	CASSPGTSGNNEQFF	TGTGCCAGCAGTCCAGGGACTAGCGGGAACAATGAGCAGTTCTTC
TRBV5-1	TRBD2	TRBJ2-3	NA	CASSSGLAGGPGDTQYF	TGCGCCAGCAGCTCCGGGTTAGCGGGAGGGCCGGGAGATACGCAGTATTTT